The clone carrying this T cell receptor beta chain was detected a few times. No antigen is known for it. Since the CDR3 does not end with the conserved phenylalanine or tryptophan, this likely comes from a read error. A second PCR of roughly 7 to 11 cycles used a sample-barcoded 5' primer and a J-beta primer mix. Each CDR3 protein gets one entry after TCRdb re-called the 5' RACE reads with MiXCR. The table includes 1 million or so distinct CDR3 sequences, roughly 24% detected once. V was pared by 3 bases and J by 8 bases, with 17 bases between. CDR3 length: 14 amino acids. The germline V gene encodes CDR1 SQVTM and CDR2 ANQGSEA. This sample was included in a study of blood T cells in healthy people across ages. Study results and limitations: It was the long-lived donors that had more naive CD4+ cells and higher diversity than aged donors.

These same data were also listed under a study on T cells of mothers and their children. That source reports: cDNA synthesis used all extracted RNA, about 1.5 ug per 15 ul. Related pairs of mothers and children showed slightly higher, non-significant overlap versus unrelated pairs. The search for persistent microchimeric T cell clones detected none.

Sequences were obtained from blood. The clonotype was recovered from a girl aged 2 to 10 in good health. V and J are TRBV29-1 and TRBJ2-1, with unresolved D. As DNA, the CDR3 is TGCAGCGTTGAGTTGTTGGCTAGTCTGCATGAGCAGTTCTTA. It codes for CSVELLASLHEQFL.